This TCR beta chain was recovered during a study of T cell repertoires in ileal Crohn's disease (dated by TCRdb to between 2018 and 2021). Context from the whole study: Median disease duration was roughly eight years, and roughly 35% of patients were identified as active smokers at the time of surgery. Every patient underwent surgery because of a complication, which was stricturing disease in roughly 60% of cases and penetrating disease in approximately 39%. About half of the patients received postoperative therapy: about a dozen received thiopurines and 18 received anti-TNF agents. TCR repertoire analysis was performed in 45 to 65 Crohn's disease patients drawn from a prospective multicentre cohort. The study was conducted in parallel with a multicentre cohort built to find predictors of early endoscopic recurrence after ileocolonic resection. Endoscopic postoperative recurrence was defined as a Rutgeerts score above i0. A total of 171 mucosal samples from approximately 57 patients were sequenced, collected from several sites on the surgical specimen and at postoperative endoscopy. Paper-wide results and their limitations: Only a subgroup of patients, of unstated size, had mucosal CD4 and CD8 T cells sorted and sequenced. A significantly higher proportion of clonal expansions was observed in active smokers at surgery than in non-smokers (about 25% vs 20%, p=0.02). Endoscopic recurrence was linked to a higher percentage of high-frequency clones at surgery, and recurrence occurred in every patient whose clonality exceeded 26.8% (18/57). Compared with CD4 T cells, sorted CD8 T cells held more high-frequency clones, which suggests that the mucosal expansions were mostly CD8.

For commercial TCRB immunosequencing, 450 to 550 nanograms of biopsy DNA were submitted for each sample. A two-step, amplification bias-controlled multiplex PCR was used by Adaptive Biotechnology to amplify CDR3 regions from genomic DNA. Primers for every V and J gene segment were used in the first PCR, and barcodes and Illumina adapters were added in the second PCR. CDR3 libraries were sequenced on an Illumina instrument. As for the authors' bioinformatics: Vendor-provided pipelines were combined with custom analysis of raw data in R/Bioconductor under R version 3.3.0. Clonality, which ranges from 0 to 1, was calculated as the inverse of the normalised Shannon entropy across all productive clones. High-frequency clones were defined as the share of the repertoire taken up by the top 100 clones, keeping only clones that passed a 95% confidence test. Overlap between samples was measured with the Morisita-Horn index, while repertoire diversity was measured with the Simpson index. This is the immuneACCESS table as TCRdb keeps it, with only in-frame sequences that have V and J called. A part of the clones is gone; compared with another copy, unresolved V genes explain less than half, and the rest is unexplained. V and J calls and clone size are those listed in that table; D and trimming were worked out from the DNA. Across this sample there are about 14,000 clones, with 84% seen only once. Together, the top ten hold 6.5% of the sample.

V was cut back by 5 bases and J by 8 bases, leaving a gap of 25 bases between them. Counted from cysteine to phenylalanine, this CDR3 has 16 amino acids. The kept DNA is CDR3 alone, 48 bases in frame from the first base. According to the germline V gene, CDR1 reads SQVTM and CDR2 reads ANQGSEA. Adults with ileal or ileocolonic Crohn's disease and an indication for ileocolonic resection were eligible for inclusion. Before DNA extraction, whole ileal mucosal biopsies were kept frozen at -80 degrees C. A TRizol-based method was used to extract genomic DNA from the frozen whole biopsies, and the DNA was quantified with a NanoDrop 2000 spectrophotometer. Regarding this clone: This clone's antigen is unknown. Per-base qualities were not stored, and no clone one base away is much larger.

Specimen: ileal tissue. This receptor was taken from an adult with Crohn's disease. The chain was built from TRBV29-1 and TRBJ2-1; TRBD1 is perhaps the D gene, given 6 matching bases. The bases read TGCAGCGTTACTTCTCCGGGACACACCTCGCTGGATGAGCAGTTCTTC. It translates as CSVTSPGHTSLDEQFF.